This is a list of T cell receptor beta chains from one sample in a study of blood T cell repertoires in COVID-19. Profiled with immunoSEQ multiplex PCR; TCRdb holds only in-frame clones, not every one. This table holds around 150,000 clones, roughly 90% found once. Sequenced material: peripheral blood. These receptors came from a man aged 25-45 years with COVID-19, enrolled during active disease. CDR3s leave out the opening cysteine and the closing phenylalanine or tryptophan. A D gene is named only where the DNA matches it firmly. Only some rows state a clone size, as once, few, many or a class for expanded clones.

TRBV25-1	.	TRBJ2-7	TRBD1	ASSEAGTVSYEQY
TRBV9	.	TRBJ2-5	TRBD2	ASSVDTAGETQY
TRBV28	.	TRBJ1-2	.	ASSLSGRVGYGYT
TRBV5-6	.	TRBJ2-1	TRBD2	ASSLVPGGPGNEQF
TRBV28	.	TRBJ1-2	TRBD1	ASSLVPKGQGKFNYGYT
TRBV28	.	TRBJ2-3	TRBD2	ASSLRGLAGGTSTDTQY
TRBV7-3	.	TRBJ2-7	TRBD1	ASSPTTGDGEQY
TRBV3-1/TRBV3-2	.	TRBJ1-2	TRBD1	ASSLDATGDYGYT
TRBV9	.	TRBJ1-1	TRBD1	ASSRQTGVNTEAF
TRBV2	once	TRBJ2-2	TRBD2	ASSEIAGGPGGELF
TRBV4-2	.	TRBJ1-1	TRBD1	ASRLDRDTEAF
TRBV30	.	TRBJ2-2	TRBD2	AWRFGSGLAGGTSSGELF
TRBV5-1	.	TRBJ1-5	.	ASSLVGARNQPQH
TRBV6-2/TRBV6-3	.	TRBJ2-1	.	ASSWSGGPYNEQF
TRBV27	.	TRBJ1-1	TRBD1	ASGRTGKNTEAF
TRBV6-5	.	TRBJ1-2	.	ASRGSRGYT
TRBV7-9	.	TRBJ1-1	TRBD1	ASRSTIGQGGTEAF
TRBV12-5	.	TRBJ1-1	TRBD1	ASGSRPVGQEGTEAF
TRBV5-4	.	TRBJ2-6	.	ASTKSGANVLT
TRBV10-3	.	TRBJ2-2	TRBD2	AISLSSGQNTGELF
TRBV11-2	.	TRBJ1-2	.	ASSWGDYGYT
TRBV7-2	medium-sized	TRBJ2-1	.	ASSLLRGNRGPYNEQF
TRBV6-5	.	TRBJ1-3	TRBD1	ASRNRGQGNTIY
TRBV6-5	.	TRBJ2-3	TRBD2	ASSITSGSTDTQY
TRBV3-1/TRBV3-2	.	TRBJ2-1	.	ASSHNAEYNEQF
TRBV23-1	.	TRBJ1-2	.	ASSPQRPDSSYGYT
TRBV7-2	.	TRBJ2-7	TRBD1	ASSFPTGGYEQY
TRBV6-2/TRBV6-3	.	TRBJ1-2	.	ASSSAGGAGYGYT
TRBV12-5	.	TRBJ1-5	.	ASGFGQGYQPQH
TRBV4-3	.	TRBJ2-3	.	ASSPGTQNTDTQY
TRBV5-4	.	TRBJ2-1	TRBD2	ASSQGLAGGNNEQF
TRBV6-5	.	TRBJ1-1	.	ASSYYLEGINTEAF
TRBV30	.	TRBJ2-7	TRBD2	AWQSGTSGINEQY
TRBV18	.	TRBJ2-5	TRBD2	ASSPRLAGEETQY
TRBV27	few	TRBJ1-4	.	ASSLAGATNEKLF
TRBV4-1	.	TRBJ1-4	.	ASSRDRTTNEKLF
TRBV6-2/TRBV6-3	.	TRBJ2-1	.	ASSQGHEQF
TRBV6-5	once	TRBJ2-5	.	ASSYLAGRSQETQY
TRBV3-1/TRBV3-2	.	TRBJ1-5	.	ASRKLSIGKRGDNQPQH
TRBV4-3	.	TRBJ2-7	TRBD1	ASSRGTGENEQY
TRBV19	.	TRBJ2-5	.	ASNIPGVQETQY
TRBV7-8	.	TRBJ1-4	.	ASSLDAWQGSEKLF
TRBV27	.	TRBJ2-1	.	ASSHGLNLRSYNEQF
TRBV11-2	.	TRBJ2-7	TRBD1	ASSSPTGKDEQY
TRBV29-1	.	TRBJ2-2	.	SAPAGDRGGELF
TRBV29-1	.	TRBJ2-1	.	SVELFSYNEQF
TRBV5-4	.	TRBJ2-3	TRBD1	ASSLVGQGARADTQY